This is a list of T cell receptor beta chains from one sample in a study of blood T cells in healthy people across ages. TCRdb fed the 5' RACE reads into MiXCR, producing one record per CDR3 protein. The data hold hundreds of thousands of distinct CDR3 sequences, with 40% to 50% observed a single time. Sequenced input: blood. The receptors derive from a man between 60 and 75 years old in good health. The CDR3 runs from the conserved cysteine through the conserved F or W. A D gene is named only where the DNA matches it firmly. The size of a clone is reported for some rows only, either as once, few or many, or as a class for expanded clones.

CDR3: CASSLGLVIEQYF; DNA: TGTGCCAGCAGCCTGGGACTAGTTATCGAGCAGTACTTC; V: TRBV11-2; J: TRBJ2-7; D: TRBD2; length: 13; size: few
CDR3: CASSLGGKGARVTEAFF; DNA: TGTGCCAGCAGCTTAGGCGGGAAGGGGGCGCGGGTCACTGAAGCTTTCTTT; V: TRBV7-2; J: TRBJ1-1; D: TRBD1; length: 17; size: -
CDR3: CASSLERQRGPYEQYF; DNA: TGTGCCAGCAGCTTAGAGAGACAGCGTGGGCCCTACGAGCAGTACTTC; V: TRBV11-1; J: TRBJ2-7; D: -; length: 16; size: -
CDR3: CASSQEGTSSTYGYTF; DNA: TGCGCCAGCAGCCAAGAGGGGACATCTTCCACCTATGGCTACACCTTC; V: TRBV4-1; J: TRBJ1-2; D: -; length: 16; size: -
CDR3: CASSYSYSQETQYF; DNA: TGTGCCAGCAGTTACTCCTATAGCCAAGAGACCCAGTACTTC; V: TRBV6-6; J: TRBJ2-5; D: -; length: 14; size: few
CDR3: CASSSVRGNTGELFF; DNA: TGCGCCAGCAGCTCCGTCCGTGGGAACACCGGGGAGCTGTTTTTT; V: TRBV5-1; J: TRBJ2-2; D: -; length: 15; size: -
CDR3: CASSAGQGGEKLFF; DNA: TGTGCCAGCAGCGCGGGACAGGGTGGAGAAAAACTGTTTTTT; V: TRBV5-5; J: TRBJ1-4; D: TRBD1; length: 14; size: -
CDR3: CASSLATGPKNIQYF; DNA: TGTGCCAGCAGCTTAGCGACCGGACCCAAAAACATTCAGTACTTC; V: TRBV7-2; J: TRBJ2-4; D: -; length: 15; size: many
CDR3: CSARDPASTGGNTEAFF; DNA: TGCAGTGCTAGAGATCCAGCCTCGACAGGAGGGAACACTGAAGCTTTCTTT; V: TRBV20-1; J: TRBJ1-1; D: -; length: 17; size: few
CDR3: CSAVDQETQYF; DNA: TGCAGTGCGGTAGATCAAGAGACCCAGTACTTC; V: TRBV20-1; J: TRBJ2-5; D: -; length: 11; size: -
CDR3: CSVRRMQETQYF; DNA: TGCAGCGTACGCCGGATGCAAGAGACCCAGTACTTC; V: TRBV29-1; J: TRBJ2-5; D: -; length: 12; size: many
CDR3: CASSYATDTQYF; DNA: TGTGCCAGCAGTTACGCCACAGATACGCAGTATTTT; V: TRBV6-6; J: TRBJ2-3; D: -; length: 12; size: -
CDR3: CGVLGGDTQYF; DNA: TGTGGCGTTCTAGGAGGAGATACGCAGTATTTT; V: TRBV30; J: TRBJ2-3; D: -; length: 11; size: -
CDR3: CATSHRTGVPYEQYF; DNA: TGTGCCACCTCCCACCGGACAGGGGTCCCCTACGAGCAGTACTTC; V: TRBV15; J: TRBJ2-7; D: TRBD1; length: 15; size: few